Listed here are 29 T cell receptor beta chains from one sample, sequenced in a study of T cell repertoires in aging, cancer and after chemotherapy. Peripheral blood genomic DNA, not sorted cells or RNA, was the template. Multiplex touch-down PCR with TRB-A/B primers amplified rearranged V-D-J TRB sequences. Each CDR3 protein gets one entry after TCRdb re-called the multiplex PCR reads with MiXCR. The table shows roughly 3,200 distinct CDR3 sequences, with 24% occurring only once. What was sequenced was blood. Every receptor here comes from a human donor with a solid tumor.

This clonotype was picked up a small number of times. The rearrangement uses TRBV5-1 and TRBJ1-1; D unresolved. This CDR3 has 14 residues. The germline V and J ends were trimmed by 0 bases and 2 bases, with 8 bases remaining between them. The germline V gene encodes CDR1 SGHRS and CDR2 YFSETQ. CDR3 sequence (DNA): TGCGCCAGCAGCTTGGGCAGCCTCAACACTGAAGCTTTCTTT. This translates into CASSLGSLNTEAFF.

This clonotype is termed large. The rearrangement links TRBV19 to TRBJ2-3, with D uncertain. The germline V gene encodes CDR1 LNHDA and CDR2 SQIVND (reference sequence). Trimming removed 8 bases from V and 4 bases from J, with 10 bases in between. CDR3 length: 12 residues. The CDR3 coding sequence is TGTGCCAGTCAAAGTCGGGCAGATACGCAGTATTTT. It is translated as CASQSRADTQYF.

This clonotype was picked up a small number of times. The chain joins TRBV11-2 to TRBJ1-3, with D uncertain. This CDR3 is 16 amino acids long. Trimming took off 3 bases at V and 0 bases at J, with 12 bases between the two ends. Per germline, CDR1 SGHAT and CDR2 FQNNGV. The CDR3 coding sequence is TGTGCCAGCAGCTTGGGGTACAAGATCTCTGGAAACACCATATATTTT. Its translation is CASSLGYKISGNTIYF.

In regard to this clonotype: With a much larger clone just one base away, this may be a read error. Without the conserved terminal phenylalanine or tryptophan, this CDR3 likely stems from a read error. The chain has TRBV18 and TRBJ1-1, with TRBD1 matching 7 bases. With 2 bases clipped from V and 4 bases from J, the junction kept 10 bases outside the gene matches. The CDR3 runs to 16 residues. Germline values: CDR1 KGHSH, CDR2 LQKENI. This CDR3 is CASSPRGQRWGTEAFS. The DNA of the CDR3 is TGTGCCAGCTCACCAAGGGGGCAAAGGTGGGGCACTGAAGCTTTCTCT.

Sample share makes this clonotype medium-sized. The CDR3 loop reads CASSPQGWGYTF. CDR3 in DNA: TGTGCCAGCAGTCCACAGGGTTGGGGCTACACCTTC. The J gene is TRBJ1-2, the V gene TRBV12-3 or TRBV12-4; a possible D gene is TRBD1 (6 bases). V was pared by 5 bases and J by 8 bases, with 12 bases between. This CDR3 contains 12 residues.

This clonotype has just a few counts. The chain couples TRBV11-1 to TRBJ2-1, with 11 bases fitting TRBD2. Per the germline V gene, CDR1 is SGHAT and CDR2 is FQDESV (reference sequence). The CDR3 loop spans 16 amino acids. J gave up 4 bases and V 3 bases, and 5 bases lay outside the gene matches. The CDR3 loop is CASSFGLAGGYNEQFF. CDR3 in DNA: TGTGCCAGCAGCTTTGGCCTAGCGGGGGGATACAATGAGCAGTTCTTC.

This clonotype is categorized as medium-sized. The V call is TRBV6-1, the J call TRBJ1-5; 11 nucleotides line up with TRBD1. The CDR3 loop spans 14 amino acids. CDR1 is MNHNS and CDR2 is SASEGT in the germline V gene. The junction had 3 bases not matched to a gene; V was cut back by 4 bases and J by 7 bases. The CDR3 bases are TGTGCCAGCAGTGGAGGACAGGGGGCACAGCCCCAGCATTTT. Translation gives CASSGGQGAQPQHF.

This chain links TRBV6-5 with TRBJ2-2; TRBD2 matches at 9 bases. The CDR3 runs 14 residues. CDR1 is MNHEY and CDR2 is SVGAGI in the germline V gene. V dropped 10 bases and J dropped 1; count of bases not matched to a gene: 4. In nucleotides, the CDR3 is TGTGCCACCTTAGCGGGGGTGAACACCGGGGAGCTGTTTTTT. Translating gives CATLAGVNTGELFF.

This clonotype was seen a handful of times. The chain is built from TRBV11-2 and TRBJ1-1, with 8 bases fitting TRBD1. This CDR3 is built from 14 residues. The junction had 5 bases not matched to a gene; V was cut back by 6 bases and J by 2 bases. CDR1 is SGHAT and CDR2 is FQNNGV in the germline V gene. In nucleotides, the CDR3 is TGTGCCAGCAGTGTGGACAGGGCCAACACTGAAGCTTTCTTT. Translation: CASSVDRANTEAFF.

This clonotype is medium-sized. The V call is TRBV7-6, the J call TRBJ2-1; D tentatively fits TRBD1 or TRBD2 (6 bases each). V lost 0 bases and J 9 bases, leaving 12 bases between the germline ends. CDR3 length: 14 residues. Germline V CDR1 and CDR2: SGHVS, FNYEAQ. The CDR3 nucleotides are TGTGCCAGCAGCTTAGCGGGGGGCCGGGGTGAGCAGTTCTTC. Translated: CASSLAGGRGEQFF. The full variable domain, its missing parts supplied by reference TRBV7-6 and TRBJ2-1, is GAGVSQSPRYKVTKRGQDVALRCDPISGHVSLYWYRQALGQGPEFLTYFNYEAQQDKSGLPNDRFSAERPEGSISTLTIQRTEQRDSAMYRCASSLAGGRGEQFFGPGTRLTVL.

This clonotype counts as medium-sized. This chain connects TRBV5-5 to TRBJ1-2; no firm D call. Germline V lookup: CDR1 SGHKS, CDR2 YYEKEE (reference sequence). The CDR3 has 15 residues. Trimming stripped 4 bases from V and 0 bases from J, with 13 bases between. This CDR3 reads CASSTRPETNYGYTF. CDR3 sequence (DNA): TGTGCCAGCAGCACCAGACCGGAAACTAACTATGGCTACACCTTC.

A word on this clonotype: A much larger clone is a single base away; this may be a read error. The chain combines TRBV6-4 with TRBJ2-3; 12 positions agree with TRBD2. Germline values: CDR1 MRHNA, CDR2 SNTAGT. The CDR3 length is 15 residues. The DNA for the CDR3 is TGTGCCAGCAGTTTCGGACTAGCGGGGTGGTATACGCAGAATTTT. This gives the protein CASSFGLAGWYTQNF.

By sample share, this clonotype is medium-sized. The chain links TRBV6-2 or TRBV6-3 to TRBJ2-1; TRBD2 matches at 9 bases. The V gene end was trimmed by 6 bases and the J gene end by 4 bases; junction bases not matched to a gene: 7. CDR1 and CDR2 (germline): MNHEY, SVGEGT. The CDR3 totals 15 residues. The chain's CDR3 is CASSLNSGGYNEQFF. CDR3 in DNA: TGTGCCAGCAGCCTAAATAGCGGGGGATACAATGAGCAGTTCTTC.

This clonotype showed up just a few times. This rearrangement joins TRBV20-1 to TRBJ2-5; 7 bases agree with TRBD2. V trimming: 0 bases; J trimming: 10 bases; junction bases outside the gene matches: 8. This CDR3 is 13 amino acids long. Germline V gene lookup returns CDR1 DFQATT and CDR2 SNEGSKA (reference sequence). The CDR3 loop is CSARDLGGWVQYF. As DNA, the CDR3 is TGCAGTGCTAGAGACCTCGGGGGGTGGGTCCAGTACTTC.

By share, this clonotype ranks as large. CDR3 amino acids: CASSTQGYNEQFF. The CDR3 DNA reads as TGTGCCAGTAGTACACAGGGGTACAATGAGCAGTTCTTC. V gene TRBV19 combines with J gene TRBJ2-1; TRBD1 matches at 7 bases. Trimming cost V 4 bases and J 4 bases; bases outside gene matches: 1. The CDR3 consists of 13 residues. Germline lookup yields CDR1 LNHDA and CDR2 SQIVND (reference sequence). Full variable domain (rest looked up from reference TRBV19 and TRBJ2-1): DGGITQSPKYLFRKEGQNVTLSCEQNLNHDAMYWYRQDPGQGLRLIYYSQIVNDFQKGDIAEGYSVSREKKESFPLTVTSAQKNPTAFYLCASSTQGYNEQFFGPGTRLTVL.

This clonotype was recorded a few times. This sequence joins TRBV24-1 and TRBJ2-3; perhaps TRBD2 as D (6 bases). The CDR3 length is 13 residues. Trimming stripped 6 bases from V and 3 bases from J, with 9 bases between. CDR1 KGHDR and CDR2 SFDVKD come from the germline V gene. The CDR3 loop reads CATSNAGTDTQYF. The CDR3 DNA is TGTGCCACCAGTAACGCGGGGACAGATACGCAGTATTTT.

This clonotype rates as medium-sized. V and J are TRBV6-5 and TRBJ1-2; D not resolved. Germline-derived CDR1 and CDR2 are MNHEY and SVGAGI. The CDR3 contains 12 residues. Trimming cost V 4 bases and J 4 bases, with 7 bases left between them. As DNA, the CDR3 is TGTGCCAGCAGTTCCACCTCCTATGGCTACACCTTC. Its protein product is CASSSTSYGYTF.

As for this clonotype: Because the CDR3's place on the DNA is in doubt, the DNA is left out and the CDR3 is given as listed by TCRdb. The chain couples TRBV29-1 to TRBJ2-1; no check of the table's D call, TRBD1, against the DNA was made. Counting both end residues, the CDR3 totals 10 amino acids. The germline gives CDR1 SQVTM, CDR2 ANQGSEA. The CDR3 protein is CSVGQGSSAF.

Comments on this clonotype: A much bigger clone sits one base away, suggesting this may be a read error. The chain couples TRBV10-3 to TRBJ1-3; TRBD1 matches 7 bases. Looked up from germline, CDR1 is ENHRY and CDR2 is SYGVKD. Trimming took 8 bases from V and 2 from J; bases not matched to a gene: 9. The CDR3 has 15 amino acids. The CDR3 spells CAIAATGITGNTIYF. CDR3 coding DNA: TGTGCCATCGCGGCGACAGGGATCACTGGAAACACCATATATTTT.

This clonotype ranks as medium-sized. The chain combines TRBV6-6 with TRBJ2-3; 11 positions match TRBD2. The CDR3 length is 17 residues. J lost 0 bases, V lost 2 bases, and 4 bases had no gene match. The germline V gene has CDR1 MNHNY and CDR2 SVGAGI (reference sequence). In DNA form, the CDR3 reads TGTGCCAGCAGTTACGGGTCTAGCGGGGGGAGCACAGATACGCAGTATTTT. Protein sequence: CASSYGSSGGSTDTQYF.

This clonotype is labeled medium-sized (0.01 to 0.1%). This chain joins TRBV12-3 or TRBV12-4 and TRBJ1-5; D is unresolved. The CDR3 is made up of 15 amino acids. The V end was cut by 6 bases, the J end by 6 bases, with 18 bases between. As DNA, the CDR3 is TGTGCCAGCAGGCCCGACTGGGCCACGAGTCAGCCCCAGCATTTT. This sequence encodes CASRPDWATSQPQHF.

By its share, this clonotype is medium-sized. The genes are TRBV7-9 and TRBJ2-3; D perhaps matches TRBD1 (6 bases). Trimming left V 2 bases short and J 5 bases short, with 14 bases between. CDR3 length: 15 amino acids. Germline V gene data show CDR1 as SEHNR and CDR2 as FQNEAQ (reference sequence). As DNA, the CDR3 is TGTGCCAGCAGCTTACAGGTGGCAGGGGTAGATACGCAGTATTTT. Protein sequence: CASSLQVAGVDTQYF.

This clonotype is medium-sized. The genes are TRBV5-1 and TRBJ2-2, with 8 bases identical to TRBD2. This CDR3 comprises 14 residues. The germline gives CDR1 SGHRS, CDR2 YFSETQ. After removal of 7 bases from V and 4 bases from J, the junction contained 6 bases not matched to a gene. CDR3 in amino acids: CASGSGDFTGELFF. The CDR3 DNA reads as TGCGCCAGCGGTAGCGGGGACTTCACCGGGGAGCTGTTTTTT.

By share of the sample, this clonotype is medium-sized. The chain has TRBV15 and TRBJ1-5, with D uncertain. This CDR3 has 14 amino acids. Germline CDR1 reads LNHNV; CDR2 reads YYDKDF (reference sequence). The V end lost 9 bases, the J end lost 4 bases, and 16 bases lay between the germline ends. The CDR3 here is CATGLQWANQPQHF. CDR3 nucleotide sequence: TGTGCCACTGGTCTCCAGTGGGCGAATCAGCCCCAGCATTTT.

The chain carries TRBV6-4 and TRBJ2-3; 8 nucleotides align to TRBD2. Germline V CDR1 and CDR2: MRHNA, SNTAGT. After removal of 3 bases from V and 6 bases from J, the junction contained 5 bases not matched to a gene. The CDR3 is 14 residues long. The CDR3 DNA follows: TGTGCCAGCAGTGAAGTAGCGGGGCGGGATACGCAGTATTTT. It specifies CASSEVAGRDTQYF.

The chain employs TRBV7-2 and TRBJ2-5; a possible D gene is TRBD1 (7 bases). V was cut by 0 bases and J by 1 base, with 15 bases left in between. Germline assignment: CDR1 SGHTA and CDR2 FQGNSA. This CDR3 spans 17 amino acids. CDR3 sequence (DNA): TGTGCCAGCAGCTTAGCCACAGGAGGGGGCGGCCAAGAGACCCAGTACTTC. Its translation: CASSLATGGGGQETQYF.

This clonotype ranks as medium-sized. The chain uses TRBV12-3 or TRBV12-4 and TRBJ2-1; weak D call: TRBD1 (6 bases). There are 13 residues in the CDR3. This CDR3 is CVAAGESYNEQFF. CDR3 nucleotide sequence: TGTGTCGCGGCAGGGGAATCGTACAATGAGCAGTTCTTC.

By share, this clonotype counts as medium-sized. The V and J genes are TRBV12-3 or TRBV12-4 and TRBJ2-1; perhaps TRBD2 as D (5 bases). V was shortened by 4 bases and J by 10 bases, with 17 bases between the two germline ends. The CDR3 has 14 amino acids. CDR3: CASSSSGKGREQFF. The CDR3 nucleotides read TGTGCCAGCAGTTCAAGCGGAAAAGGGCGGGAGCAGTTCTTC.

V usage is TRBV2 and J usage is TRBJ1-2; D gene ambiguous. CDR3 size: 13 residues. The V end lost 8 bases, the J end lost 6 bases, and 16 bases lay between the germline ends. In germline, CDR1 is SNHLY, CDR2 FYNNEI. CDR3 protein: CASRGVPQNGYTF. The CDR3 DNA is TGTGCCAGCCGCGGGGTACCCCAGAATGGCTACACCTTC. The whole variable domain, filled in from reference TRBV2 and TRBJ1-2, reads EPEVTQTPSHQVTQMGQEVILRCVPISNHLYFYWYRQILGQKVEFLVSFYNNEISEKSEIFDDQFSVERPDGSNFTLKIRSTKLEDSAMYFCASRGVPQNGYTFGSGTRLTVV.